Sequencing of this T cell receptor (beta chain) was carried out in a study of early T cells in non-severe SARS-CoV-2 infection. A few counts support this clonotype. TCRdb fed the 5' RACE reads into MiXCR, producing one record per CDR3 protein. The profile covers tens of thousands of distinct CDR3 sequences, with 14% appearing a single time and roughly 6% taken by the ten largest. CDR1 is MNHNY, CDR2 SVGAGI, per germline (reference sequence). Trimming removed 2 bases from V and 1 base from J; junction bases left unmatched: 5. The CDR3 is 17 amino acids. The V call is TRBV6-6, the J call TRBJ1-5; 10 bases match TRBD1. The sequenced sample was whole blood. This sequence was found in an adult who was a healthcare worker with PCR-confirmed SARS-CoV-2 infection or an uninfected control (not recorded which). This CDR3 is CASSYIPGQGSNQPQHF. In DNA form, the CDR3 reads TGTGCCAGCAGTTACATCCCGGGACAGGGGAGCAATCAGCCCCAGCATTTT.